The rows below give T cell receptor beta chains drawn from one sample of a study of blood T cell repertoires in COVID-19. Some clones are missing from TCRdb's copy, which holds only in-frame ones; the method was immunoSEQ multiplex PCR. This sample carries 430,000 or so clones, roughly 84% of them seen once, and the ten largest clones take about 1.5%. Sequenced sample: PBMCs or T cells enriched from blood (not recorded which). The source of these receptors is a woman aged 18-29 years who had been exposed to COVID-19. The CDR3 runs from the conserved cysteine through the conserved F or W.

TRBJ2-7	TRBV3-1/TRBV3-2	CASSQRDKPPYEQYF
TRBJ2-7	TRBV6-5	CASYPSGSIYEQYF
TRBJ1-2	TRBV7-3	CASSLASYGYTF
TRBJ2-7	TRBV4-2	CASSPGQGMYEQYF
TRBJ1-2	TRBV28	CASSSSGAGMAYGYTF
TRBJ2-1	TRBV5-1	CASSLAVVAGAQQFF
TRBJ2-6	TRBV10-3	CAISVQGSGANVLTF
TRBJ1-6	TRBV6-5	CAASLTADSPLHF
TRBJ2-3	TRBV9	CASSVRDRTLPTDTQYF
TRBJ1-2	TRBV6-5	CASSYSGGQGVGGYTF
TRBJ2-5	TRBV7-2	CASSSKETQYF
TRBJ2-7	TRBV27	CASSPRGGGRSEQYF
TRBJ2-5	TRBV5-1	CASSLMADQETQYF
TRBJ2-5	TRBV25-1	CASSDWTVETQYF
TRBJ2-5	TRBV28	CAAKQGAGETQYF
TRBJ2-3	TRBV4-1	CASSQGEREVTLSTDTQYF
TRBJ1-2	TRBV29-1	CSVESVLGGSSNYGYTF
TRBJ2-1	TRBV10-3	CAISETGDPNNEQFF
TRBJ1-1	TRBV7-2	CASSLVGGGNTEAFF
TRBJ1-6	TRBV18	CASSPGQGNSPLHF
TRBJ1-6	TRBV15	CATSRKGAGLGSPLHF
TRBJ2-2	TRBV10-2	CASSPTTSNTGELFF
TRBJ1-2	TRBV3-1/TRBV3-2	CASSRERGFEYGYTF
TRBJ1-5	TRBV6-5	CASSYSSARLNQPQHF
TRBJ2-2	TRBV5-1	CASSFYSGELFF
TRBJ2-7	TRBV4-1	CASSQDRGTPYEQYF
TRBJ1-6	TRBV12-1	CASSRIQGLNSPLHF
TRBJ2-3	TRBV7-2	CASSLEHTDTQYF
TRBJ1-5	TRBV27	CASRSRGLGQPQHF